One sample yielded the 15 T cell receptor beta chains listed below, sequenced in a study of blood T cell repertoires in COVID-19. Clones were read by immunoSEQ multiplex PCR, and TCRdb kept only the in-frame ones, dropping some. The sample shows about 69,000 clones, 75% to 85% of them seen only once. What was sequenced was peripheral blood. Receptor source: a human donor in a cohort sampled during active COVID-19.

The chain carries TRBV14 and TRBJ2-1; D is ambiguous. CDR3 length: 12 residues. The germline CDR1 and CDR2 sequences are SGHDN and FVKESK. V lost 0 bases and J 8 bases, leaving 5 bases between the germline ends. The CDR3 bases are TGTGCCAGCAGCCAAGATGGAGATGAGCAGTTCTTC. Translated: CASSQDGDEQFF. The variable domain in full, completed from reference TRBV14 and TRBJ2-1, reads EAGVTQFPSHSVIEKGQTVTLRCDPISGHDNLYWYRRVMGKEIKFLLHFVKESKQDESGMPNNRFLAERTGGTYSTLKVQPAELEDSGVYFCASSQDGDEQFFGPGTRLTVL.

This chain connects TRBV29-1 to TRBJ2-3, with 10 bases aligning to TRBD2. Germline CDR1 reads SQVTM; CDR2 reads ANQGSEA. J was trimmed by 6 bases and V by 3 bases; bases with no gene match: 6. The CDR3 is 14 amino acids. The CDR3 nucleotides read TGCAGCGTTGAGGGAGCGGGAGGGCCGGATACGCAGTATTTT. Its translation: CSVEGAGGPDTQYF.

The count of this clone is one. The chain carries TRBV6-5 and TRBJ2-7; 10 bases fit TRBD2. Trimming took 4 bases from V and 2 from J; bases not matched to a gene: 8. The length of the CDR3 is 16 residues. The germline V gene has CDR1 MNHEY and CDR2 SVGAGI. In nucleotides, the CDR3 is TGTGCCAGCAGTTTCCGTCCCCTAGCGGGAGCCTACGAGCAGTACTTC. It yields the protein CASSFRPLAGAYEQYF.

CDR3 sequence reads: CASSVFRGTEAFF. The DNA of the CDR3 is TGTGCCAGTAGTGTTTTCAGGGGAACTGAAGCTTTCTTT. The J gene is TRBJ1-1, the V gene TRBV19; D possibly corresponds to TRBD1 (6 bases). Trimming left V 5 bases short and J 5 bases short, with 12 bases between. Per germline, CDR1 LNHDA and CDR2 SQIVND (reference sequence). The CDR3 has 13 amino acids.

This chain uses TRBV24-1 with TRBJ2-7; D gene uncertain. This CDR3 comprises 12 residues. CDR1 is KGHDR, CDR2 SFDVKD, per germline. V shed 2 bases and J shed 3 bases, with 4 bases lying between them. CDR3 residues: CATSDSYYEQYF. In DNA, the CDR3 is TGTGCCACCAGTGATTCCTACTACGAGCAGTACTTC.

This clone is a singleton in its sample. This chain uses TRBV7-2 with TRBJ2-6, with 9 bases aligning to TRBD1. The CDR3 has 18 residues. Looked up from germline, CDR1 is SGHTA and CDR2 is FQGNSA. Losses at the gene ends were 5 bases for V and 4 bases for J; bases not matched to a gene: 12. The CDR3 here is CASSVRWDRVAGANVLTF. CDR3 sequence (DNA): TGTGCCAGCAGCGTGAGGTGGGACAGGGTGGCCGGGGCCAACGTCCTGACTTTC.

This rearrangement joins TRBV4-2 to TRBJ2-7, with D tentatively TRBD2 (6 bases). The CDR3 has 14 amino acids. CDR1 is LGHNA, CDR2 YNFKEQ, per germline. Trimming pared 4 bases from V and 0 bases from J, leaving 10 bases between. The DNA of the CDR3 is TGTGCCAGCAGCCGGGGGGTCCTCTCCTACGAGCAGTACTTC. It specifies CASSRGVLSYEQYF.

V usage is TRBV19 and J usage is TRBJ1-6, with D perhaps TRBD1 (5 bases). The germline V gene encodes CDR1 LNHDA and CDR2 SQIVND (reference sequence). The CDR3 is 15 residues long. The V and J ends lost 5 bases and 8 bases respectively, with 16 bases between them. Written as DNA, the CDR3 is TGTGCCAGTAGTCAGGGCGCCAGAACCGATTCACCCCTCCACTTT. It codes for CASSQGARTDSPLHF.

V gene TRBV24-1 combines with J gene TRBJ2-3; 10 nucleotides match TRBD1. The J segment lost 3 bases and the V segment lost 3 bases, leaving 8 bases of the junction unmatched. CDR3 size: 17 residues. Germline lookup yields CDR1 KGHDR and CDR2 SFDVKD. CDR3 sequence reads: CATSDRKDRGQTDTQYF. The CDR3 bases are TGTGCCACCAGTGATCGGAAAGACAGGGGGCAAACAGATACGCAGTATTTT.

The chain links TRBV4-2 to TRBJ2-7; 12 nucleotides line up with TRBD1. Trimming at V came to 1 base and at J to 7 bases, leaving 5 bases not matched to a gene. Germline lookup yields CDR1 LGHNA and CDR2 YNFKEQ. The CDR3 has 15 amino acids. The CDR3 loop reads CASSQGGQGAREQYF. The CDR3 DNA follows: TGTGCCAGCAGCCAAGGGGGACAGGGGGCGCGAGAGCAGTACTTC.

The chain is built from TRBV3-1 (or the pseudogene TRBV3-2) and TRBJ2-5; 7 nucleotides match TRBD1. CDR1 and CDR2 from the germline V gene are LGHDT and YNNKEL (reference sequence). This CDR3 is built from 15 residues. Losses at the gene ends were 1 base for V and 1 base for J; bases not matched to a gene: 3. CDR3 in DNA: TGTGCCAGCAGCCAAGTTTCAGGGGGCCAAGAGACCCAGTACTTC. Its protein is CASSQVSGGQETQYF.

Ten or more counts support this clone. The rearrangement uses TRBV15 and TRBJ2-1; D remains unclear. CDR1 is LNHNV and CDR2 is YYDKDF in the germline V gene (reference sequence). Deletions cut 8 bases from V and 9 bases from J, with 14 bases between. The CDR3 contains 12 residues. This CDR3 reads CATVSRVREQFF. The CDR3 DNA follows: TGTGCCACCGTCTCTCGAGTCCGTGAGCAGTTCTTC.

This chain joins TRBV6-5 and TRBJ2-7; 12 positions agree with TRBD1. The CDR3 contains 16 residues. CDR1 and CDR2 (germline): MNHEY, SVGAGI. With V trimmed by 4 bases and J by 5 bases, 9 bases remained unmatched. The CDR3 protein is CASSLPGQGAFHEQYF. The CDR3 DNA follows: TGTGCCAGCAGTTTACCGGGACAGGGGGCGTTCCACGAGCAGTACTTC.

The chain couples TRBV6-4 to TRBJ2-2; 7 nucleotides agree with TRBD1. The CDR3 has 16 residues. From germline, CDR1 is MRHNA and CDR2 SNTAGT. The ends lost 3 bases at V and 3 bases at J; junction bases unmatched: 7. The DNA of the CDR3 is TGTGCCAGCAGTGAAGTCCCGGGACAGCACACCGGGGAGCTGTTTTTT. It encodes CASSEVPGQHTGELFF.

The rearrangement uses TRBV5-1 and TRBJ1-5, with a weak D call TRBD1 (5 bases). The CDR3 is 13 residues long. Per the germline V gene, CDR1 is SGHRS and CDR2 is YFSETQ. Between the trimmed V and J ends, which lost 4 bases and 6 bases, there was a span of 11 bases. The CDR3 DNA sequence: TGCGCCAGCAGCGGGTGGGGCGGTCAGCCCCAGCATTTT. Its translation is CASSGWGGQPQHF.